This TCR beta chain was profiled in a study of blood T cell repertoires in COVID-19. About the research overall: Samples of COVID-19 (acute and convalescent) were obtained from the United States, Italy and Spain. T cells, B-cell-depleted T cells, or PBMCs provided the cDNA or gDNA that served as material.

In Seattle, patients joined the study during active infection and were tracked longitudinally. The CDR3 is 15 residues long. V shed 2 bases, J shed 5 bases, and the junction held 7 bases outside the gene matches. From germline, CDR1 is MNHNS and CDR2 SASEGT. Original processing notes: Researchers report that nucleated cell counts were estimated from reference gene primer amplification. The repertoire was sequenced with immunoSEQ multiplex PCR; TCRdb's copy has only in-frame clones and lacks some. The DNA gave D and trimming, while V, J and clone size come from that table. The sample shows roughly 62,000 clones, 75% to 90% of them seen only once.

The chain has TRBV6-1 and TRBJ2-7, with TRBD2 identical over 9 bases. The source material was peripheral blood. This clonotype was sampled from a man aged 25-40 years with COVID-19, enrolled during active disease. CDR3 DNA sequence: TGTGCCAGCAGTGAATACTGGCGGGAGGGGGACGAGCAGTACTTC. It yields the protein CASSEYWREGDEQYF.